These 29 T cell receptor beta chains were sequenced from one sample in a study of blood T cell repertoires in COVID-19. Produced via immunoSEQ multiplex PCR; TCRdb's table is partial and in-frame only. The data contain around 120,000 clones, around 87% of them singletons. Material: peripheral blood. All receptors come from a human donor in a cohort sampled during active COVID-19.

This clone was picked up one time. J is TRBJ1-3 and V is TRBV14; 8 bases agree with TRBD1. The J segment lost 4 bases and the V segment lost 2 bases, leaving 10 bases of the junction unmatched. Looked up from germline, CDR1 is SGHDN and CDR2 is FVKESK. The CDR3 has 17 amino acids. This CDR3 reads CASSQYPSGTGGNTIYF. DNA for the CDR3: TGTGCCAGCAGCCAATACCCTAGTGGGACAGGAGGAAACACCATATATTTT.

This clone appeared once. The rearrangement joins TRBV15 to TRBJ2-3; no clear D gene. The CDR3 has 14 residues. CDR1 LNHNV and CDR2 YYDKDF come from the germline V gene (reference sequence). Trimming cost V 1 base and J 0 bases, with 5 bases left between them. Here the CDR3 DNA reads TGTGCCACCAGCAGAGGAGTTAGCACAGATACGCAGTATTTT. It translates to CATSRGVSTDTQYF. Full variable domain (missing parts from reference TRBV15 and TRBJ2-3): DAMVIQNPRYQVTQFGKPVTLSCSQTLNHNVMYWYQQKSSQAPKLLFHYYDKDFNNEADTPDNFQSRRPNTSFCFLDIRSPGLGDTAMYLCATSRGVSTDTQYFGPGTRLTVL.

Only one count was recorded for this clone. The chain is built from TRBV6-4 and TRBJ2-3; TRBD2 aligns across 9 bases. The V segment lost 5 bases and the J segment 2 bases; nucleotides outside the gene matches: 5. The CDR3 consists of 15 residues. CDR1 and CDR2 from the germline V gene are MRHNA and SNTAGT. CDR3 DNA: TGTGCCAGCAGTTTCGCGGGAGGGAACACAGATACGCAGTATTTT. As protein: CASSFAGGNTDTQYF.

The chain couples TRBV12-3 or TRBV12-4 to TRBJ2-7; D remains ambiguous. Trimming shortened V by 6 bases and J by 4 bases, and 10 bases separated the two germline ends. The CDR3 length is 12 residues. The CDR3 bases are TGTGCCAGCAGAAACGACAAATACGAGCAGTACTTC. Protein product: CASRNDKYEQYF.

This sequence joins TRBV30 and TRBJ2-2, with D uncertain. This CDR3 has 16 residues. Between the trimmed V and J ends, which lost 2 bases and 3 bases, there was a span of 16 bases. Looked up from germline, CDR1 is GTSNPN and CDR2 is SVGIG (reference sequence). The CDR3 DNA sequence: TGTGCCTGGAGTCTCTACCGACATTCGTACACCGGGGAGCTGTTTTTT. It encodes CAWSLYRHSYTGELFF.

In this sample, this clone turned up a few times. The CDR3 loop is CASTEREWGEQFF. The CDR3 region has the DNA TGTGCCAGTACCGAGCGGGAGTGGGGTGAGCAGTTCTTC. The J gene is TRBJ2-1, the V gene TRBV19; 8 bases fit TRBD2. Looked up from germline, CDR1 is LNHDA and CDR2 is SQIVND (reference sequence). The CDR3 runs to 13 residues. V lost 7 bases and J lost 9; bases outside the gene matches: 8.

The chain joins TRBV14 to TRBJ2-5; 9 bases map to TRBD1. The CDR3 is made up of 15 amino acids. Losses at the gene ends were 6 bases for V and 3 bases for J; bases not matched to a gene: 8. Germline CDR1 reads SGHDN; CDR2 reads FVKESK. CDR3 protein: CASRGQGKGEETQYF. CDR3 nucleotides: TGTGCCAGCAGGGGACAGGGCAAAGGGGAAGAGACCCAGTACTTC.

This rearrangement joins TRBV7-3 to TRBJ1-1; no clear D. The V gene lost 0 bases and the J gene lost 1 base, with 12 bases spanning the gap. Germline values: CDR1 SGHTA, CDR2 FQGTGA. CDR3 length equals 16 residues. The DNA for the CDR3 is TGTGCCAGCAGCTTAACACCTCATGGAGCGAACACTGAAGCTTTCTTT. This gives the protein CASSLTPHGANTEAFF.

The rearrangement uses TRBV6-5 and TRBJ2-1; D might be TRBD2 (6 bases). V was shortened by 3 bases and J by 9 bases, with 15 bases between the two germline ends. The CDR3 has 14 amino acids. The germline V gene has CDR1 MNHEY and CDR2 SVGAGI. In DNA, the CDR3 is TGTGCCAGCAGTTATGGGGGGAGAGGAGTTGAGCAGTTCTTC. Residues: CASSYGGRGVEQFF.

The chain links TRBV3-1 (or the pseudogene TRBV3-2) to TRBJ2-3, with D unclear. The V and J ends lost 0 bases and 0 bases respectively, with 10 bases between them. The CDR3 is 16 residues long. Germline loops: CDR1 LGHDT, CDR2 YNNKEL (reference sequence). The CDR3 DNA reads TGTGCCAGCAGCCAAGAAGCGCAGCAAAGCACAGATACGCAGTATTTT. Its protein is CASSQEAQQSTDTQYF.

This clone was seen only once. The chain has TRBV6-5 and TRBJ1-2; 10 bases agree with TRBD1. This CDR3 spans 14 amino acids. Trimming cost V 2 bases and J 4 bases; bases outside gene matches: 1. CDR1 MNHEY and CDR2 SVGAGI come from the germline V gene. CDR3 amino acids: CASSYGTGAYGYTF. The CDR3 nucleotides are TGTGCCAGCAGTTACGGGACAGGGGCCTATGGCTACACCTTC.

V gene TRBV10-1 combines with J gene TRBJ2-1; perhaps TRBD2 as D (5 bases). Trimming shortened V by 4 bases and J by 6 bases, and 13 bases separated the two germline ends. The V gene's germline CDR1 is WNHNN and CDR2 SYGVQD (reference sequence). The CDR3 totals 14 residues. The CDR3 DNA follows: TGCGCCAGCAGTGGTGGGTCTGCGGGCAATGAGCAGTTCTTC. Its translation is CASSGGSAGNEQFF.

This rearrangement joins TRBV28 to TRBJ2-5, with 8 positions matching TRBD1. Germline CDR1 reads MDHEN; CDR2 reads SYDVKM. The CDR3 length is 15 residues. V shed 3 bases and J 5 bases; nucleotides not matched to a gene: 8. CDR3 region: CASSFGRDRWETQYF. In DNA, the CDR3 is TGTGCCAGCAGTTTCGGACGGGACAGGTGGGAGACCCAGTACTTC.

Details on this clone: The sample contains more than one DNA sequence encoding this CDR3. The chain carries TRBV5-1 and TRBJ2-7, with D unresolved. Germline values: CDR1 SGHRS, CDR2 YFSETQ. The length of the CDR3 is 12 residues. Deletions cut 0 bases from V and 3 bases from J, with 4 bases between. The CDR3 loop is CASSLDRYEQYF. DNA for the CDR3: TGCGCCAGCAGCTTGGATCGCTACGAGCAGTACTTC.

The chain links TRBV15 to TRBJ2-1; D is perhaps TRBD2 (7 bases). The CDR3 has 16 residues. Germline-derived CDR1 and CDR2 are LNHNV and YYDKDF (reference sequence). V lost 5 bases and J 9 bases, leaving 23 bases between the germline ends. CDR3 in amino acids: CATSRGRGSGAGEQFF. DNA of the CDR3: TGTGCCACCAGCCGGGGTAGGGGGAGCGGGGCTGGTGAGCAGTTCTTC.

V usage is TRBV28 and J usage is TRBJ2-7; the match to TRBD2 covers 8 bases. Germline V gene sequence: CDR1 MDHEN, CDR2 SYDVKM. The CDR3 is 15 residues long. V lost 5 bases and J lost 6; bases outside the gene matches: 12. The CDR3 DNA is TGTGCCAGCAGTCCCCCCCGGGCGGGAGGCGGCGAGCAGTACTTC. Amino acid sequence: CASSPPRAGGGEQYF.

As regards this clone: The same CDR3 also results from other DNA sequences found in this sample. The chain uses TRBV12-3 or TRBV12-4 and TRBJ2-7; TRBD2 is a possible D gene (5 bases). This CDR3 is built from 12 residues. Trimming removed 5 bases at V and 4 bases at J, with 9 bases between. The CDR3 DNA sequence: TGTGCCAGCAGTCTTACTAGATACGAGCAGTACTTC. It translates to CASSLTRYEQYF.

The chain links TRBV6-1 to TRBJ2-3; no definite D call. Trimming took 2 bases from V and 0 from J, leaving 6 bases between them. The CDR3 is 14 amino acids. Germline lookup yields CDR1 MNHNS and CDR2 SASEGT. The CDR3 loop reads CASSEQTSTDTQYF. CDR3 DNA: TGTGCCAGCAGTGAACAGACTAGCACAGATACGCAGTATTTT.

This chain links TRBV15 with TRBJ2-7; TRBD1 aligns across 9 bases. The V gene's germline CDR1 is LNHNV and CDR2 YYDKDF (reference sequence). The length of the CDR3 is 15 residues. The V gene end was trimmed by 5 bases and the J gene end by 6 bases; junction bases not matched to a gene: 11. CDR3 amino acids: CATSRAGTGRGEQYF. DNA of the CDR3: TGTGCCACCAGCCGAGCCGGGACAGGGCGAGGCGAGCAGTACTTC.

The V gene is TRBV10-1, the J gene TRBJ2-7; 9 bases align to TRBD2. CDR1 is WNHNN, CDR2 SYGVQD, per germline (reference sequence). The CDR3 is made up of 15 amino acids. Trimming cost V 0 bases and J 5 bases; bases outside gene matches: 5. The CDR3 DNA reads as TGCGCCAGCAGTGAGTCGGCTAGCGGGATCCACGAGCAGTACTTC. Translation gives CASSESASGIHEQYF.

The J gene is TRBJ2-7, the V gene TRBV28; 8 bases align to TRBD1. Germline CDR1 MDHEN, CDR2 SYDVKM. The V and J ends lost 4 bases and 3 bases, in that order; junction bases with no gene match: 11. The CDR3 runs 16 residues. The CDR3 reads CASSSPGGQGYYEQYF. CDR3 coding DNA: TGTGCCAGCAGTTCCCCAGGAGGACAGGGTTACTACGAGCAGTACTTC.

The V and J genes are TRBV19 and TRBJ2-3, with 11 bases matching TRBD2. CDR3 length: 13 amino acids. V lost 5 bases, J lost 5 bases, and 0 bases stayed unmatched. CDR1 and CDR2 (germline): LNHDA, SQIVND (reference sequence). CDR3 in DNA: TGTGCCAGTAGTGGACTAGCGGGAGATACGCAGTATTTT. Its translation is CASSGLAGDTQYF.

The genes are TRBV7-2 and TRBJ2-5, with 11 bases aligning to TRBD1. This CDR3 spans 17 amino acids. J gave up 5 bases and V 1 base, and 9 bases lay outside the gene matches. The germline V gene has CDR1 SGHTA and CDR2 FQGNSA. As DNA, the CDR3 is TGTGCCAGCAGCTTAGATAGCGGACAGGGGGCTTGGGAGACCCAGTACTTC. Encoded protein: CASSLDSGQGAWETQYF.

This chain joins TRBV11-3 and TRBJ2-2, with D perhaps TRBD1 (6 bases). The V gene lost 1 base and the J gene lost 1 base, with 13 bases spanning the gap. Germline V gene sequence: CDR1 SGHNT, CDR2 YENEEA. The CDR3 loop spans 17 amino acids. The CDR3 nucleotides read TGTGCCAGCAGCTTAGCCCCAGGGGCCATGAACACCGGGGAGCTGTTTTTT. Translating it yields CASSLAPGAMNTGELFF.

The chain has TRBV2 and TRBJ2-7, with a weak D call TRBD1 (5 bases). This CDR3 contains 13 residues. The germline V gene has CDR1 SNHLY and CDR2 FYNNEI. V was clipped by 1 base and J by 3 bases, with 7 bases between them. CDR3 nucleotides: TGTGCCAGCAGTGAAGTTACAGGCTACGAGCAGTACTTC. This gives the protein CASSEVTGYEQYF. Looking up the rest from reference TRBV2 and TRBJ2-7 gives the full variable domain: EPEVTQTPSHQVTQMGQEVILRCVPISNHLYFYWYRQILGQKVEFLVSFYNNEISEKSEIFDDQFSVERPDGSNFTLKIRSTKLEDSAMYFCASSEVTGYEQYFGPGTRLTVT.

The chain has TRBV5-1 and TRBJ2-7; 10 positions match TRBD1. There are 19 residues in the CDR3. The ends lost 4 bases at V and 1 base at J; junction bases unmatched: 17. Germline V lookup: CDR1 SGHRS, CDR2 YFSETQ. CDR3 coding DNA: TGCGCCAGCAGCCCCAAAGACAGGGGGCGCGGACCTGATTCCTACGAGCAGTACTTC. Translating gives CASSPKDRGRGPDSYEQYF. The full variable domain, with the rest looked up from reference TRBV5-1 and TRBJ2-7, is KAGVTQTPRYLIKTRGQQVTLSCSPISGHRSVSWYQQTPGQGLQFLFEYFSETQRNKGNFPGRFSGRQFSNSRSEMNVSTLELGDSALYLCASSPKDRGRGPDSYEQYFGPGTRLTVT.

This chain connects TRBV10-3 to TRBJ2-7; 8 nucleotides line up with TRBD2. The length of the CDR3 is 14 residues. The germline V gene has CDR1 ENHRY and CDR2 SYGVKD. Trimming at V came to 3 bases and at J to 2 bases, leaving 3 bases not matched to a gene. In DNA, the CDR3 is TGTGCCATCAGTGATCCGGGAGGGCCCTACGAGCAGTACTTC. Protein product: CAISDPGGPYEQYF.

The rearrangement links TRBV28 to TRBJ1-2, with TRBD1 matching 7 bases. The CDR3 runs to 12 residues. CDR1 is MDHEN and CDR2 is SYDVKM in the germline V gene. J gave up 8 bases and V 7 bases, and 7 bases lay outside the gene matches. In DNA form, the CDR3 reads TGTGCCAGCACCGACAGGGAGGTCGGCTACACCTTC. Its protein is CASTDREVGYTF.

In DNA form, the CDR3 reads TGTGCCAGCAGTTTAAAGAGGGGACAGGGCAATCAGCCCCAGCATTTT. Protein sequence: CASSLKRGQGNQPQHF. The rearrangement links TRBV28 to TRBJ1-5; 8 bases agree with TRBD1. Germline CDR1 reads MDHEN; CDR2 reads SYDVKM. With V trimmed by 2 bases and J by 2 bases, 5 bases remained unmatched. The CDR3 covers 16 residues.